A single T cell receptor (beta chain) is shown here with its context. Its target is unknown. Trimming stripped 5 bases from V and 4 bases from J, with 11 bases between. The CDR3 sequence is 13 residues long. Germline values: CDR1 SGHTA, CDR2 FQGNSA. The data are from a study of PD-L1 blockade in urothelial cancer. Study details: About nine tenths of the roughly 29 patients comprised males who had bladder-origin urothelial cancer. Blood-derived samples held a median roughly 140,000 T cells. Blood analysis occurred 3 weeks (second dose) and 6 weeks after treatment start. Findings and caveats of the study: Tumor-associated clones in the blood of durable-benefit patients grew more at 3 weeks.

Time point described: peripheral blood 6 weeks after treatment start. Libraries were prepared by immunoSEQ multiplex PCR; TCRdb keeps only in-frame clonotypes and omits some of them. Of some 30,000 clones in the sample, about four fifths were seen once. The rearrangement uses TRBV7-2 and TRBJ2-5, with D hard to call. This clonotype was sampled from a man between 65 and 85 years old with urothelial cancer. The source material was PBMCs, sampled around atezolizumab (anti-PD-L1) treatment. The CDR3 coding sequence is TGTGCCAGCAGCGCCGACTTCGGAGAGACCCAGTACTTC. This codes for CASSADFGETQYF. Full variable domain (missing parts from reference TRBV7-2 and TRBJ2-5): GAGVSQSPSNKVTEKGKDVELRCDPISGHTALYWYRQSLGQGLEFLIYFQGNSAPDKSGLPSDRFSAERTGGSVSTLTIQRTQQEDSAVYLCASSADFGETQYFGPGTRLLVL.